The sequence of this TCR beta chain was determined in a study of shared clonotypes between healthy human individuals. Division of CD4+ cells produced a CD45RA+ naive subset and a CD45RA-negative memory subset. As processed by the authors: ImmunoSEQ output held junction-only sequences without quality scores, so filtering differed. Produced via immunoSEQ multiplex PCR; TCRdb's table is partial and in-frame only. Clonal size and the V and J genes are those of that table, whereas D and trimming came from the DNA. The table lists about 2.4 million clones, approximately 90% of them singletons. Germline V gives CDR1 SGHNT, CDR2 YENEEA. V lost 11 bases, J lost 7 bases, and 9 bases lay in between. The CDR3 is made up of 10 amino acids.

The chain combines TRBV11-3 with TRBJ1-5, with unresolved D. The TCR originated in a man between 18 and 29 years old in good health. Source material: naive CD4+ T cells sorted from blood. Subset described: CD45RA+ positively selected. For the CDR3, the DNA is TGTGCCGTTCTCGTACAGCCCCAGCATTTT. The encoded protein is CAVLVQPQHF. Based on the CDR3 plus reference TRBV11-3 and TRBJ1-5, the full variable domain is EAGVVQSPRYKIIEKKQPVAFWCNPISGHNTLYWYLQNLGQGPELLIRYENEEAVDDSQLPKDRFSAERLKGVDSTLKIQPAELGDSAVYLCAVLVQPQHFGDGTRLSIL.